The clone carrying this T cell receptor (beta chain) occurred a few times. Its antigen is undetermined. This record comes from a study of T cell repertoires in cytomegalovirus infection. Overall study results and limits: The cumulative frequency of public TCR beta families identified carriers of CMV plus the relevant HLA. HLA-C-restricted CMV clonotypes gave the most frequent clonotype in two of eight donors.

V gave up 5 bases and J gave up 5 bases, with 15 bases separating them. The CDR3 sequence is 13 residues long. Germline assignment: CDR1 DFQATT and CDR2 SNEGSKA (reference sequence). MiXCR, run by TCRdb on the reads, gives a single entry per CDR3 protein. Of 640,000 or so distinct CDR3 sequences listed, around 35% are singletons. The sample consisted of cultured PBMCs, taken from culture after CMV antigen stimulation. The source is a human donor in good health (CMV status not recorded). Some clones in this sample may be carry-over from other donors' samples. The chain employs TRBV20-1 and TRBJ2-5, with TRBD2 as a possible D gene (7 bases). CDR3 nucleotides: TGCAGTGCTTTGCGGGGGCGGCGGGAGACCCAGTACTTC. Translation gives CSALRGRRETQYF.